This T cell receptor beta chain was recorded in a study of cytomegalovirus exposure and HLA in healthy donors. Study-wide points: One cluster of highly shared sequence variants probably arose as a sequencing artifact. For most TCR beta V segments, an earlier analysis put the productive rate at about 90% or about 30% of the time. A later analysis revealed that TCR association rates differed between HLA loci, peaking at DRB1 and bottoming out at HLA-C. There were reportedly fewer N-insertions in an Asian-associated ancestry cluster than the approximately 630-donor mean, in a later analysis.

Turning to this clone: Its target is unknown.

V gave up 5 bases and J gave up 4 bases, with 9 bases separating them. Germline loops: CDR1 MNHEY, CDR2 SVGAGI. This CDR3 has 13 residues. PCR amplification relied on 60 Vbeta primers (plus 13 Jbeta primers). Here immunoSEQ multiplex PCR was the method, and the copy in TCRdb shows in-frame clones only, minus some. The sample has under 150,000 clones, roughly three quarters seen once. The sequenced material came from PBMCs. This chain connects TRBV6-5 to TRBJ1-5; D is ambiguous. The TCR sequence derives from a female donor in good health and CMV-seronegative. Here the CDR3 reads CASSPKRNQPQHF. Written as DNA, the CDR3 is TGTGCCAGCAGTCCCAAGAGAAATCAGCCCCAGCATTTT.